The clone carrying this T cell receptor delta chain was observed a handful of times. As yet, its antigen is unknown. Trimming at V came to 5 bases and at J to 5 bases, leaving 15 bases not matched to a gene. This CDR3 region has 17 residues. Germline V lookup: CDR1 TSWWSYY, CDR2 QGS. Alphabeta T cells were depleted, then CD3+ Vdelta1+ Vdelta2- thymocytes were FACS-sorted. The sample belongs to a study of Vδ1+ human thymocytes. Sequences come from RNA converted to cDNA by reverse transcription. The CDR3 regions were amplified by multiplex PCR from V-gene primers to a constant-region primer. TCRdb called clones anew from the multiplex PCR reads with CATT. The sample shows about 75,000 delta-chain clones, around 32% of them seen only once. Regarding the study as a whole: In the thymus, TRG and TRD repertoires looked highly polyclonal with Gaussian CDR3 lengths. Despite high sort purity, roughly 20% of thymic T cell receptor delta sequences were Vdelta2. Bulk data may be misread because of unexpected Vdelta2 sequences.

J is TRDJ1 and V is TRDV1; 9 nucleotides align to TRDD3. The sequence was collected from a boy in the first two years of life who had congenital heart surgery. Material: Vdelta1+ gamma-delta thymocytes from the thymus. This sample's subset: FACS-sorted CD3+ TCRalphabeta- TCRVdelta1+ TCRVdelta2- thymocytes. The DNA of the CDR3 is TGTGCTCTTGGGCATGGGGCCTTCTTGGGGATACGAGATAAACTCATCTTT. This encodes CALGHGAFLGIRDKLIF.